A selection of T cell receptor beta chains follows, all from one sample in a study of cytomegalovirus exposure and HLA in healthy donors. TCRdb's table, derived via immunoSEQ multiplex PCR, lists solely in-frame clones and lacks some. The sample yields more than 95,000 clones, approximately 84% seen once. Sequenced material: PBMCs. These receptors were taken from a man between 18 and 35 years old in good health and CMV-seropositive. Both conserved end residues are part of each CDR3.

TRBV30,TRBJ1-2,CAWSARGDRGSNTF
TRBV5-6,TRBJ1-2,CASCLGQGNWLYGYTF
TRBV11-2,TRBJ1-6,CASSLLQDSPLHF
TRBV9,TRBJ1-1,CASSRDRDVTEAFF
TRBV6-1,TRBJ2-1,CASSEGTGPAKFF
TRBV5-1,TRBJ1-6,CASSLNVNSPLHF
TRBV5-1,TRBJ2-7,CASSLESGVSYEQYF
TRBV19,TRBJ2-7,CASSPMDRDPYEQYF
TRBV7-2,TRBJ2-6,CASSPYSSGANVLTF
TRBV5-6,TRBJ1-5,CASSWGGRAGNQPQHF
TRBV7-2,TRBJ2-2,CASSLFGGHTGELFF
TRBV6-4,TRBJ2-7,CASFCRTGGYEQYF
TRBV2,TRBJ1-1,CASAWTGNTEAFF
TRBV19,TRBJ2-3,CASSISSSGSDTQYF
TRBV15,TRBJ2-2,CATSRGSRDTGELFF
TRBV6-5,TRBJ1-6,CASSGRDRDPLHF
TRBV5-6,TRBJ2-7,CASSLVQIPYEQYF
TRBV5-5,TRBJ2-1,CASSFGGGDEQFF
TRBV2,TRBJ2-3,CASSFPFTDTQYF
TRBV5-1,TRBJ1-1,CASSLYGGNTEAFF
TRBV5-3,TRBJ2-5,CARSPGPRQGSPGETQYF